This TCR beta chain was sequenced for a study of shared clonotypes between healthy human individuals (dated by TCRdb to about 2020). About the study as a whole: Three men and two women, aged 18 to 49 years, made up the cohort. Per donor, three plates each were used for CD4 naive and CD4 memory, two for CD8 naive, and one for CD8 memory. To estimate repertoire size and how much clonotypes are shared between individuals, the study performed deep sequencing of blood TCR repertoires from a handful of healthy adults. Leukapheresis yielded between about 0.9 and 8.9 billion PBMCs per donor. To increase sequencing depth and limit assay-specific biases, TCR repertoire library preparation and sequencing were carried out by different laboratories using diverse techniques. Broader findings and caveats from the paper: Based on pairwise subsampling, the degree of clonotype sharing among donors was expected to be affected by sequencing depth. Across four donors, roughly 5.1% of naive CD4, approximately 4% of naive CD8, around 2.1% of memory CD4, and approximately 0.4% of memory CD8 clonotypes were shared. Naive subsets generally had larger estimated clonotype richness than memory subsets. Clonotypes shared by all four sorted-subset donors showed higher generation probabilities than non-shared clonotypes. The small number of donors limited the genetic and exposure-history diversity represented. Sampling was limited to blood, and TCR repertoires in tissue likely differ from TCR repertoires in blood. Even with the large sequencing depth, rarefaction of the sorted-subset datasets indicated that sequencing was incomplete.

This clone was recorded once. No cognate antigen has been identified for it. The input lacks base qualities; no much larger clone sits a single base away. For the CD8 naive samples, CD45RO-negative cells were positively selected for CCR7, yielding a CD45RA+CCR7+ population from which TemRA cells were excluded. Donors were healthy HIV-negative adults with no recently reported acute infections or vaccinations. Every donor was a Caucasian adult living in Nashville, Tennessee, USA. Blood was collected by leukapheresis, and PBMCs were isolated by Ficoll-Histopaque density gradient centrifugation and then cryopreserved in liquid nitrogen vapor phase. Analytical flow cytometry was used to check the purity and quantity of every magnetically sorted T cell population. Each sorted fraction had its genomic DNA isolated and then quantified by UV absorbance on a Nanodrop 2000c. Using the deep immunoSEQ assay, multiplex PCR amplified TCR CDR3 regions from genomic DNA. Extracted genomic DNA from each cell subset was distributed evenly across all wells of several immunoSEQ 96-well plates, and each plate was treated as a replicate. For sorted subsets, approximately 210 ng genomic DNA, equal to some 28,000 T cell genomes, was loaded into each replicate PCR. Purified libraries were quantified with a Qubit 3.0 fluorometer, sized on a Bioanalyzer 2100, and re-quantified with the KAPA Library Quantification kit. Every immunoSEQ 96-well plate was sequenced on a dedicated single-read 150-cycle Illumina NextSeq 550 flow cell. Regarding the original processing steps: Because only junctional sequences without quality scores were contained in the immunoSEQ output, filtering matching that applied to full-length reads could not be performed. To assign V/J genes and CDR3, sequences were annotated using PyIR, a Python wrapper for IgBLAST v1.9, with IMGT germline references. Reads with weak V/J assignments (E-value above 1e-6), missing CDR3, stop codons, out-of-frame junctions, or ambiguous translated residues were removed. V3J clonotypes were defined as sequences sharing an identical inferred V gene, J gene, and CDR3 amino acid sequence. The percentage overlap between two repertoires was calculated by dividing the number of shared unique clonotypes by the size of the smaller repertoire. Three approaches were used to assess repertoire richness: RTK rarefaction, the Chao1 estimator, and Recon v2.1 estimates of unobserved clonotypes. Generation probabilities for all TCRbeta clonotypes obtained by the gDNA method from a handful of donors were computed using OLGA. TCRdb obtained this table from immuneACCESS and retained in-frame rearrangements with V and J assigned. These tables miss some clones; where compared with another copy, unresolved V genes account for less than half of the shortfall, and the remainder is unexplained. That table supplies the V and J calls and clone size; D and trimming were determined from the DNA. The sample has some 2.1 million clones on record, approximately 94% of them singletons. The ten biggest clones cover 0.9% to 1.3% of the sample.

The source is a man between 18 and 29 years old in good health. Sequencing input: naive CD8+ T cells sorted from blood. The sample's cell subset or site label is to be understood as: CD45RA+CCR7+.

The DNA is as follows: TGTGCCAGCAGTGGGAGCGGACAGGGGATTTACACTGAAGCTTTCTTT. The resulting protein is CASSGSGQGIYTEAFF. Rearrangement joined TRBV2 to TRBJ1-1; TRBD1 lines up with 9 middle nucleotides. CDR1 and CDR2, per the germline V gene, are SNHLY and FYNNEI. V has 4 bases trimmed and J has 3 bases trimmed; junction bases matching no gene number 9. Measured from the cysteine to the phenylalanine, the CDR3 is 16 residues long. Of the read, only the CDR3 DNA is kept; its 48 bases are in frame from base 1. With the portions outside the CDR3 filled from the reference TRBV2 and TRBJ1-1 genes, the complete variable region becomes EPEVTQTPSHQVTQMGQEVILRCVPISNHLYFYWYRQILGQKVEFLVSFYNNEISEKSEIFDDQFSVERPDGSNFTLKIRSTKLEDSAMYFCASSGSGQGIYTEAFFGQGTRLTVV.